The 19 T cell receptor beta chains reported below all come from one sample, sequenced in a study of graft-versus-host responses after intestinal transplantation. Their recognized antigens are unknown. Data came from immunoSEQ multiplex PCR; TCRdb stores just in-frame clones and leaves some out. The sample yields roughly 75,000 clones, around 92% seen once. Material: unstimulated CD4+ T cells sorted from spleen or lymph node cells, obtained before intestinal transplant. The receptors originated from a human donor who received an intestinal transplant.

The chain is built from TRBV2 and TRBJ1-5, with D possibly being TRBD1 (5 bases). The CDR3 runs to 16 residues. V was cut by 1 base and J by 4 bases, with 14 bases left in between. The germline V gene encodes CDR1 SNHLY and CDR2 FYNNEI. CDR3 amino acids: CASSEEGRARNQPQHF. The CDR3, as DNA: TGTGCCAGCAGTGAAGAGGGCAGGGCAAGGAATCAGCCCCAGCATTTT.

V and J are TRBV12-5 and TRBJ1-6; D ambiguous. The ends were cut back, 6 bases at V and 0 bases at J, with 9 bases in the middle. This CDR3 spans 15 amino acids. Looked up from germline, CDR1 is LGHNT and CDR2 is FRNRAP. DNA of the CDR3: TGTGCTAGTGGCCCTCCAGTCTCCTATAATTCACCCCTCCACTTT. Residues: CASGPPVSYNSPLHF.

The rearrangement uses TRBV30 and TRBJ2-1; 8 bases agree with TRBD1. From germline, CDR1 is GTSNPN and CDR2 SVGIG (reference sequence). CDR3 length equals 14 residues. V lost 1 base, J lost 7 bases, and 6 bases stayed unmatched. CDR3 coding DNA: TGTGCCTGGAGTGGGGATGGGACAGGTAATGAGCAGTTCTTC. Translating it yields CAWSGDGTGNEQFF. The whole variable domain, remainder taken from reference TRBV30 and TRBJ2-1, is SQTIHQWPATLVQPVGSPLSLECTVEGTSNPNLYWYRQAAGRGLQLLFYSVGIGQISSEVPQNLSASRPQDRQFILSSKKLLLSDSGFYLCAWSGDGTGNEQFFGPGTRLTVL.

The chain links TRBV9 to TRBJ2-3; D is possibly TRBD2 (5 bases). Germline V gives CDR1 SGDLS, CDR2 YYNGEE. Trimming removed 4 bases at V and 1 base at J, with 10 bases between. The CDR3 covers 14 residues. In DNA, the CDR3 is TGTGCCAGCAGCTCGGACTCGGGCACAGATACGCAGTATTTT. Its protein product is CASSSDSGTDTQYF.

CDR3 nucleotides: TGTGCAAGTCGCGCCCAGGGGAAAAACACTGAAGCTTTCTTT. Translation: CASRAQGKNTEAFF. The chain joins TRBV12-2 to TRBJ1-1; TRBD1, the D gene given by the table, was not confirmed from the DNA. TRBV12-2 is noted as a pseudogene. There are 14 residues in the CDR3.

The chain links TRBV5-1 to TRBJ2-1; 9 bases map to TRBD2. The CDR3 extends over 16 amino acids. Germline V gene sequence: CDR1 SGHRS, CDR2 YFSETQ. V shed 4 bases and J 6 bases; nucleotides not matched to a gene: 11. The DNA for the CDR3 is TGCGCCAGCAGCCAGGCCGCGGGCGGGGGGGGCAATGAGCAGTTCTTC. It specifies CASSQAAGGGGNEQFF.

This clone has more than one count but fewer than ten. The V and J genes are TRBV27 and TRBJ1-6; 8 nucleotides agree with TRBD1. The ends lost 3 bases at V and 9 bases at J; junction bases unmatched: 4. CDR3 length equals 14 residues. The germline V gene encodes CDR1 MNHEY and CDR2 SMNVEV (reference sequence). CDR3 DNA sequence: TGTGCCAGCAGTTTGGACAGGGCGGGTTCACCCCTCCACTTT. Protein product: CASSLDRAGSPLHF.

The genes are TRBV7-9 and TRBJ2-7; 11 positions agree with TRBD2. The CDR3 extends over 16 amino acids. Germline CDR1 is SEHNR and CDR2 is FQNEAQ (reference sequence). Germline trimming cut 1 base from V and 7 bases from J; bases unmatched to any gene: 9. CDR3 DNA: TGTGCCAGCAGCTTAGGTCAGGTACTAGCGGGGGTTGAGCAGTACTTC. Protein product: CASSLGQVLAGVEQYF.

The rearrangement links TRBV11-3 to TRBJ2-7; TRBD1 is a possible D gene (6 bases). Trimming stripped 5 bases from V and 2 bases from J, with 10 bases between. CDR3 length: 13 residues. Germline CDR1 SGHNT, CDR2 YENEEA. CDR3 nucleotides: TGTGCCAGCAGCAGGGACAACCCCTACGAGCAGTACTTC. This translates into CASSRDNPYEQYF.

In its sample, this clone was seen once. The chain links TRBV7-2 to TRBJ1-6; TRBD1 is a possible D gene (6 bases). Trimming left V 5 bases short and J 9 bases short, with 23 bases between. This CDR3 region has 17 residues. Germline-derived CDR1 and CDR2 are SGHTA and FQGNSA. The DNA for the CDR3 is TGTGCCAGCAGCCCACAACCTTACAGGGAAGGCGGTTCACCCCTCCACTTT. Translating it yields CASSPQPYREGGSPLHF.

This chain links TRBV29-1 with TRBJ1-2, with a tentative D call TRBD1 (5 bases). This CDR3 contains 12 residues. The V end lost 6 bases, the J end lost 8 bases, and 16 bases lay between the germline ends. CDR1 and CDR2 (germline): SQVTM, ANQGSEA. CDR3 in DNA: TGCAGCGTGAGAATGGGACGGGAGGGCTACACCTTC. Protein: CSVRMGREGYTF.

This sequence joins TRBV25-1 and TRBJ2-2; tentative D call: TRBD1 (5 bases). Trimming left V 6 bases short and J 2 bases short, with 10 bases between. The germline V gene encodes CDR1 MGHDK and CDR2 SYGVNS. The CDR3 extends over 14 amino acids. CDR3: CASRADRNTGELFF. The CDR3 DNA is TGTGCCAGCAGGGCCGACAGAAACACCGGGGAGCTGTTTTTT. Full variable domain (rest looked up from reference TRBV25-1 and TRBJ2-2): EADIYQTPRYLVIGTGKKITLECSQTMGHDKMYWYQQDPGMELHLIHYSYGVNSTEKGDLSSESTVSRIRTEHFPLTLESARPSHTSQYLCASRADRNTGELFFGEGSRLTVL.

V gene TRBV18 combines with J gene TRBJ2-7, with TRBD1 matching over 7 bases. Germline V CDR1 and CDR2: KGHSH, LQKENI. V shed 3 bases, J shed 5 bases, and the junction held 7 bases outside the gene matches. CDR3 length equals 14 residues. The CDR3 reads CASSPGTEINEQYF. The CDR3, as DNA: TGTGCCAGCTCACCCGGGACAGAGATAAACGAGCAGTACTTC.

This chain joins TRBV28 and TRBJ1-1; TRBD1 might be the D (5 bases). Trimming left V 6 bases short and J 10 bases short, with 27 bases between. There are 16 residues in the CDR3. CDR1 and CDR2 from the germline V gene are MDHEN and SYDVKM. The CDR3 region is CASSRGTGSKPKGAFF. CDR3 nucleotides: TGTGCCAGCAGCCGGGGGACGGGGAGCAAACCAAAGGGAGCTTTCTTT.

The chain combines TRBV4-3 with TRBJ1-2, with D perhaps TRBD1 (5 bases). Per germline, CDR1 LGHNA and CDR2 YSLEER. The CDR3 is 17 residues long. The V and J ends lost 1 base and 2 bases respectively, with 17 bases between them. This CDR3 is CASSQASTWTQNYGYTF. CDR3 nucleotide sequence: TGCGCCAGCAGCCAAGCCAGCACCTGGACACAGAACTATGGCTACACCTTC.

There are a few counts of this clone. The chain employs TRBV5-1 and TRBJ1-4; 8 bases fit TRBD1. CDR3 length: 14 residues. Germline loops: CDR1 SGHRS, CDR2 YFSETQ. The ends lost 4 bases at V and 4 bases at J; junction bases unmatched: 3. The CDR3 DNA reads TGCGCCAGCAGCCGGGACAGGTTTAATGAAAAACTGTTTTTT. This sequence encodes CASSRDRFNEKLFF.

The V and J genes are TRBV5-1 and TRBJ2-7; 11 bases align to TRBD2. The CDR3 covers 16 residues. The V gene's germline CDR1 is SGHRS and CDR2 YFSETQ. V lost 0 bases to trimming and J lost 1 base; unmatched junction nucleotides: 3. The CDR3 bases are TGCGCCAGCAGCTTGGATAGCGGGGGGGCTTCCTACGAGCAGTACTTC. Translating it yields CASSLDSGGASYEQYF. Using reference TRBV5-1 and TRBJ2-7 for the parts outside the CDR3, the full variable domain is KAGVTQTPRYLIKTRGQQVTLSCSPISGHRSVSWYQQTPGQGLQFLFEYFSETQRNKGNFPGRFSGRQFSNSRSEMNVSTLELGDSALYLCASSLDSGGASYEQYFGPGTRLTVT.

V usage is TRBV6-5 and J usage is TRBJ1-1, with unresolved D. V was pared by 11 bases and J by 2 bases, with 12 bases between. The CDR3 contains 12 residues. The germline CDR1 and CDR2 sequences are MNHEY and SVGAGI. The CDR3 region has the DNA TGTGCCGGAGAGATGATAAACACTGAAGCTTTCTTT. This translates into CAGEMINTEAFF.

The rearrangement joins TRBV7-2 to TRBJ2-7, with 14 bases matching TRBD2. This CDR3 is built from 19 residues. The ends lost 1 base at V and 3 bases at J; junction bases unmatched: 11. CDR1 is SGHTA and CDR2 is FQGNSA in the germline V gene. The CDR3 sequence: CASSLGRGLAGVLNYEQYF. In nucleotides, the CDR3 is TGTGCCAGCAGCTTAGGTAGGGGACTAGCGGGGGTGCTAAACTACGAGCAGTACTTC.